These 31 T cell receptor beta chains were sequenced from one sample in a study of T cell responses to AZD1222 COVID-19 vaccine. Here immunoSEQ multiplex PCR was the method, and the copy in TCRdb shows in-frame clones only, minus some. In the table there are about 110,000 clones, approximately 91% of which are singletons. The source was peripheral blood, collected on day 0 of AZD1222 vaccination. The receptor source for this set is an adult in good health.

In DNA, the CDR3 is TGTGCCAGCAGCCCCGGGACAGACTACGTAGGCTACACCTTC. Translating it yields CASSPGTDYVGYTF. The chain joins TRBV7-8 to TRBJ1-2; 7 positions agree with TRBD1. The J segment lost 8 bases and the V segment lost 5 bases, leaving 11 bases of the junction unmatched. This CDR3 has 14 amino acids. Germline-derived CDR1 and CDR2 are SGHVS and FQNEAQ.

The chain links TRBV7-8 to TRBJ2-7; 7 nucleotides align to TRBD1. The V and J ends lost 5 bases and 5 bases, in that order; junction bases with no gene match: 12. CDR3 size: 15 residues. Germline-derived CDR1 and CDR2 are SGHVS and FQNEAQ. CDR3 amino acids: CASSPEETGADEQYF. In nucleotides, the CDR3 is TGTGCCAGCAGCCCAGAGGAAACAGGGGCGGACGAGCAGTACTTC. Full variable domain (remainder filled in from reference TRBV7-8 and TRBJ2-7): GAGVSQSPRYKVAKRGQDVALRCDPISGHVSLFWYQQALGQGPEFLTYFQNEAQLDKSGLPSDRFFAERPEGSVSTLKIQRTQQEDSAVYLCASSPEETGADEQYFGPGTRLTVT.

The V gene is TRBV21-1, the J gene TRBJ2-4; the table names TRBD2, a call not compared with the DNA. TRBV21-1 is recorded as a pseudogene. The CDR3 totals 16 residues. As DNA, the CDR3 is TGTGCCAGCAGCAAAGAGCGCCTCATAGCCAAAAACATTCAGTACTTC. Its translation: CASSKERLIAKNIQYF.

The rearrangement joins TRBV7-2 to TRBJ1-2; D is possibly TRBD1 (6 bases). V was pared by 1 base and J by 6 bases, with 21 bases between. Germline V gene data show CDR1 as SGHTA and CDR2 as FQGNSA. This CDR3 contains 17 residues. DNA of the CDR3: TGTGCCAGCAGCTTAGAAGTCACAGGGCGATACTCCAATGGCTACACCTTC. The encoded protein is CASSLEVTGRYSNGYTF.

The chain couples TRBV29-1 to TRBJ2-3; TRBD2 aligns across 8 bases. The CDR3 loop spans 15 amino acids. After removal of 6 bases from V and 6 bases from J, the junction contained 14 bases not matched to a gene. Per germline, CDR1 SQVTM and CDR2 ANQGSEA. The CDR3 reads CSVGRAGVSIDTQYF. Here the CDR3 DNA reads TGCAGCGTCGGCCGAGCGGGAGTGTCAATCGATACGCAGTATTTT.

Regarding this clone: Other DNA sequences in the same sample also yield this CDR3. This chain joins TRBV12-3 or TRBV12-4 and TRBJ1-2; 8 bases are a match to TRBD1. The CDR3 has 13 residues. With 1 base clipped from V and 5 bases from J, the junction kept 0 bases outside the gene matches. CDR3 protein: CASSLGDRYGYTF. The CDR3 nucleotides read TGTGCCAGCAGTTTAGGGGACAGGTATGGCTACACCTTC.

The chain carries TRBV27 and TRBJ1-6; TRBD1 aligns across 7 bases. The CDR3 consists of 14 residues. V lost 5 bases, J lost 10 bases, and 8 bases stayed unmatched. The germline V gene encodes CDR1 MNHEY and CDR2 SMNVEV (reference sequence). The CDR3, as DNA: TGTGCCAGCAGTACGGGACAGCGGGGATCACCCCTCCACTTT. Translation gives CASSTGQRGSPLHF.

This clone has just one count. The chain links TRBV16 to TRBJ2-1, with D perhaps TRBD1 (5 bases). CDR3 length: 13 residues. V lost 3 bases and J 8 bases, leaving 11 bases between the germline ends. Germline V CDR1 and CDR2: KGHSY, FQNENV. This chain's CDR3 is CASSQGWGDEQFF. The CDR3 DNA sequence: TGTGCCAGCAGCCAGGGGTGGGGCGATGAGCAGTTCTTC.

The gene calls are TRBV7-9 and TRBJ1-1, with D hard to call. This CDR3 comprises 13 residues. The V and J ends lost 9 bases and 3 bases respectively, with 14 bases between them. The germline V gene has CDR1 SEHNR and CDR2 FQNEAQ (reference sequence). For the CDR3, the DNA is TGTGCCAGTAGTATACAGACGGACACTGAAGCTTTCTTT. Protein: CASSIQTDTEAFF.

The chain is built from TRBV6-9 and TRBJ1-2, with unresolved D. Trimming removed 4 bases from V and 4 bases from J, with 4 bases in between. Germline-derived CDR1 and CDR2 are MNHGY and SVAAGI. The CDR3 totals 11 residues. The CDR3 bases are TGTGCCAGCAGTTTCGTCTATGGCTACACCTTC. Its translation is CASSFVYGYTF.

The CDR3 nucleotides are TGTGCCAGCAGCGACGGGGACAGCTCCAACTTCTATGGCTACACCTTC. It codes for CASSDGDSSNFYGYTF. The V call is TRBV9, the J call TRBJ1-2, with 7 bases that match TRBD1. The CDR3 is made up of 16 amino acids. The V segment lost 3 bases and the J segment 4 bases; nucleotides outside the gene matches: 12. Germline CDR1 reads SGDLS; CDR2 reads YYNGEE.

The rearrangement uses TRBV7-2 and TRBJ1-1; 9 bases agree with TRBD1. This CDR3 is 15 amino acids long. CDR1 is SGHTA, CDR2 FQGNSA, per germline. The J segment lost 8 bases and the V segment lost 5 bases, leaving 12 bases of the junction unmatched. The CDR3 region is CASSLSGTGYSEAFF. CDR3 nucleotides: TGTGCCAGCAGCCTATCCGGGACAGGGTATTCGGAAGCTTTCTTT.

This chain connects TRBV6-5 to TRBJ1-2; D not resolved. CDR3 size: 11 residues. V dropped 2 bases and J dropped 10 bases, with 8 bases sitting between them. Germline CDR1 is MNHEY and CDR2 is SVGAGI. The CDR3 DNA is TGTGCCAGCAGTTACGGCGGTGTCTACACCTTC. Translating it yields CASSYGGVYTF.

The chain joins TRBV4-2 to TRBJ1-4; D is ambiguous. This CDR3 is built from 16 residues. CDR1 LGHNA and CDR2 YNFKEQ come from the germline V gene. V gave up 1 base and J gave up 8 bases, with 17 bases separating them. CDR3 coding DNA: TGTGCCAGCAGCCAAGGCAAGGAGGCCGAACGGGAAAAACTGTTTTTT. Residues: CASSQGKEAEREKLFF.

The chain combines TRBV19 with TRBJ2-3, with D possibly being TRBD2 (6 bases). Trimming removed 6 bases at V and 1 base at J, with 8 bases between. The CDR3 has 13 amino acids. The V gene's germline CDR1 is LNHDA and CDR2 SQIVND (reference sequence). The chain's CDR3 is CASRGGGTDTQYF. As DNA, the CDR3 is TGTGCCAGTAGGGGCGGGGGCACAGATACGCAGTATTTT.

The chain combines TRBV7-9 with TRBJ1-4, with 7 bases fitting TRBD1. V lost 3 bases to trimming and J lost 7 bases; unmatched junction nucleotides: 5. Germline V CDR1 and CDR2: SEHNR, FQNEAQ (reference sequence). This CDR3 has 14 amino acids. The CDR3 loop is CASSLAAGGEKLFF. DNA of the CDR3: TGTGCCAGCAGCTTGGCCGCAGGGGGTGAAAAACTGTTTTTT.

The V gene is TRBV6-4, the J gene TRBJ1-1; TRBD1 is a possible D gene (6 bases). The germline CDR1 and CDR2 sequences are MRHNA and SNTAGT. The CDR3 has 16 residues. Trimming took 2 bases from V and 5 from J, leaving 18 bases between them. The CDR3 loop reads CASSDGSRGAKTEAFF. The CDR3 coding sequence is TGTGCCAGCAGTGACGGGAGCAGGGGAGCGAAAACTGAAGCTTTCTTT.

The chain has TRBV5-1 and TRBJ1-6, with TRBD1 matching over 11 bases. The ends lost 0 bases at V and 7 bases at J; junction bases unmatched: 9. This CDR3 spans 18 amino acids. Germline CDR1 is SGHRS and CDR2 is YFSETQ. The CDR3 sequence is CASSLGDRTGGGNSPLHF. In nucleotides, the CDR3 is TGCGCCAGCAGCTTGGGAGACAGGACAGGGGGCGGAAATTCACCCCTCCACTTT.

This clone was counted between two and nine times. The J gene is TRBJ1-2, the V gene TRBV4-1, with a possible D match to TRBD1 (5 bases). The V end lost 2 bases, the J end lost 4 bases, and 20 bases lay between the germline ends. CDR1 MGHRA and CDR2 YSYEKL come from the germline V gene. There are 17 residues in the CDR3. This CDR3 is CASSQLLGVFKTYGYTF. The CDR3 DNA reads TGCGCCAGCAGCCAACTCTTGGGGGTCTTTAAGACCTATGGCTACACCTTC.

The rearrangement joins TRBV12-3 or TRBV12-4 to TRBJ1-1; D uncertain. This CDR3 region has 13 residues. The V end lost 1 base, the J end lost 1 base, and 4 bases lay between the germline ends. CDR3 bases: TGTGCCAGCAGTTTAGGTTCGAACACTGAAGCTTTCTTT. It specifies CASSLGSNTEAFF.

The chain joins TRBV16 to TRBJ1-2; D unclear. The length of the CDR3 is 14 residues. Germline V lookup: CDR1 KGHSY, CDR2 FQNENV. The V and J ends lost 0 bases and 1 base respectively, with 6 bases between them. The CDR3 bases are TGTGCCAGCAGCCAATCGCGGGATAACTATGGCTACACCTTC. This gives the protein CASSQSRDNYGYTF.

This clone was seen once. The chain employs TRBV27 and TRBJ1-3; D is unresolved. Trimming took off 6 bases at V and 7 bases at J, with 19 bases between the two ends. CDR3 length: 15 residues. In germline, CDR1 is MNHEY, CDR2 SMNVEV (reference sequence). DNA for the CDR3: TGTGCCAGCAGGAAAGCGGGCCTCGGGTGGAACACCATATATTTT. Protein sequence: CASRKAGLGWNTIYF.

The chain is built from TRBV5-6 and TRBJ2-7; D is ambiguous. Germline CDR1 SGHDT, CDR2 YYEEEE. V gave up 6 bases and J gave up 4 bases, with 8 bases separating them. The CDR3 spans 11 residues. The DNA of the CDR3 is TGTGCCAGCAACCCCAATTACGAGCAGTACTTC. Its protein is CASNPNYEQYF.

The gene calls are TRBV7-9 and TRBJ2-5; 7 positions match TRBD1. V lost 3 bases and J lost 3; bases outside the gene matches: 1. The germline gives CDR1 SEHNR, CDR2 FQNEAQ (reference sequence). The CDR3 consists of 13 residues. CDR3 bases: TGTGCCAGCAGCTTGGGACAGAAAGAGACCCAGTACTTC. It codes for CASSLGQKETQYF. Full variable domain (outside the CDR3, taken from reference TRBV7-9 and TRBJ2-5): DTGVSQNPRHKITKRGQNVTFRCDPISEHNRLYWYRQTLGQGPEFLTYFQNEAQLEKSRLLSDRFSAERPKGSFSTLEIQRTEQGDSAMYLCASSLGQKETQYFGPGTRLLVL.

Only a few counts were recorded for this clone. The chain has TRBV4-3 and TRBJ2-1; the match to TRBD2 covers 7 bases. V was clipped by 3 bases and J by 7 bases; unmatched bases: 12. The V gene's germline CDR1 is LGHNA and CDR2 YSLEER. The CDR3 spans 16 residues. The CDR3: CASSQLLSGVWNEQFF. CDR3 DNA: TGCGCCAGCAGCCAGCTTTTGAGCGGGGTCTGGAATGAGCAGTTCTTC.

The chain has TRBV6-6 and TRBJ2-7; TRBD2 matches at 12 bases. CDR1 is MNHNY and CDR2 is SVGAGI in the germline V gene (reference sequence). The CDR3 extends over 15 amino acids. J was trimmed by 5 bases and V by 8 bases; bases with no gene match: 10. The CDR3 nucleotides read TGTGCCAGCCTCCCTGGACTAGCGGGACTTGACGAGCAGTACTTC. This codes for CASLPGLAGLDEQYF.

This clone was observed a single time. Here the CDR3 DNA reads TGTGCCAGCACGGACAGCAACTATGGCTACACCTTC. Encoded protein: CASTDSNYGYTF. The gene calls are TRBV7-2 and TRBJ1-2; possibly TRBD1 for D (6 bases). Trimming cost V 7 bases and J 2 bases, with 8 bases left between them. Germline V gives CDR1 SGHTA, CDR2 FQGNSA. This CDR3 region has 12 residues.

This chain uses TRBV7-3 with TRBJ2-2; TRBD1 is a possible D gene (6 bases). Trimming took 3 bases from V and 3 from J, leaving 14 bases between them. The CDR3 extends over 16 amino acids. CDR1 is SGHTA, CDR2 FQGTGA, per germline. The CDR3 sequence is CASSFSGTTDTGELFF. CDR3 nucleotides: TGTGCCAGCAGCTTCTCCGGGACAACAGACACCGGGGAGCTGTTTTTT.

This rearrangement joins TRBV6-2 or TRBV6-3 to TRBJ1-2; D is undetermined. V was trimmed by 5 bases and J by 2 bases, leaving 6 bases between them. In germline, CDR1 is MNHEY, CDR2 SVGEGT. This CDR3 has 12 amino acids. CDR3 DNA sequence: TGTGCCAGCAGTGCCCTGAACTATGGCTACACCTTC. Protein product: CASSALNYGYTF.

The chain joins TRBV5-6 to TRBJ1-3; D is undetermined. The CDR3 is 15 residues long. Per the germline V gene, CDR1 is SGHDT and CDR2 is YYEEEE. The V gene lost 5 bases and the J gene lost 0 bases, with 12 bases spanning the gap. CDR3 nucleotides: TGTGCCAGCAGGCCTGCGGGGATCTCTGGAAACACCATATATTTT. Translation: CASRPAGISGNTIYF. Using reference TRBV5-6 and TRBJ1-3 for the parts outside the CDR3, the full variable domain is DAGVTQSPTHLIKTRGQQVTLRCSPKSGHDTVSWYQQALGQGPQFIFQYYEEEERQRGNFPDRFSGHQFPNYSSELNVNALLLGDSALYLCASRPAGISGNTIYFGEGSWLTVV.

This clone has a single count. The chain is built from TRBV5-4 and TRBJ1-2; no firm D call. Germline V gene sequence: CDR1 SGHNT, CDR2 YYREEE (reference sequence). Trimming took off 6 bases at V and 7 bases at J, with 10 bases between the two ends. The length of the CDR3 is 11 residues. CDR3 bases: TGTGCCAGCACCCTTGGTGGTGGCTACACCTTC. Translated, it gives CASTLGGGYTF.